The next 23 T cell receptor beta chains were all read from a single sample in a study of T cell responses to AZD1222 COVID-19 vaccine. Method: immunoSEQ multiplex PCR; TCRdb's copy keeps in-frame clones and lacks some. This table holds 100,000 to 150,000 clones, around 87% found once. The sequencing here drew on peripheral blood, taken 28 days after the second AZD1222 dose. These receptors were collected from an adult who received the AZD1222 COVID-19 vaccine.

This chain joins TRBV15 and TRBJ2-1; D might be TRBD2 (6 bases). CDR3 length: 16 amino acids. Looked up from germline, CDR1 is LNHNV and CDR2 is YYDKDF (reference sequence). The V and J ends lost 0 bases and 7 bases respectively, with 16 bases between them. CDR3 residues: CATSRDRFGGVNEQFF. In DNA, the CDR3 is TGTGCCACCAGCAGAGATCGTTTCGGGGGTGTAAATGAGCAGTTCTTC.

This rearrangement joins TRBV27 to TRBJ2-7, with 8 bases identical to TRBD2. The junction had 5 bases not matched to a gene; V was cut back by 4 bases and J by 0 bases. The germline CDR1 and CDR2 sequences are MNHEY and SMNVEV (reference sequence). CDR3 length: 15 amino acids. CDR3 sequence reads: CASSSTSVSSYEQYF. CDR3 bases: TGTGCCAGCAGTTCGACTAGCGTGAGCTCCTACGAGCAGTACTTC.

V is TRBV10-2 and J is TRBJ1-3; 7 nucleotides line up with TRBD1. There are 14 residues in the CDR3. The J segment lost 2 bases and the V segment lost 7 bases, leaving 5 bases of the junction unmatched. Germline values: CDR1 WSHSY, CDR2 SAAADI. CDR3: CASTLTGAGNTIYF. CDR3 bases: TGCGCCAGCACCCTAACAGGGGCTGGAAACACCATATATTTT.

The chain's CDR3 is CASSPRASYNEQFF. DNA of the CDR3: TGTGCCAGCAGCCCACGGGCCTCCTACAATGAGCAGTTCTTC. V is TRBV6-5 and J is TRBJ2-1; D ambiguous. The CDR3 runs 14 residues. The germline V and J ends were trimmed by 6 bases and 0 bases, with 9 bases remaining between them. Germline lookup yields CDR1 MNHEY and CDR2 SVGAGI.

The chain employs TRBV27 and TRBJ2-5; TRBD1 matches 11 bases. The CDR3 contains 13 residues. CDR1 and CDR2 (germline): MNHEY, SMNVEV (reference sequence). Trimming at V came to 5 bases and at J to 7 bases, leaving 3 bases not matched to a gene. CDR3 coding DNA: TGTGCCAGCAGTCGGACAGGGGGCGGGACCCAGTACTTC. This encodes CASSRTGGGTQYF.

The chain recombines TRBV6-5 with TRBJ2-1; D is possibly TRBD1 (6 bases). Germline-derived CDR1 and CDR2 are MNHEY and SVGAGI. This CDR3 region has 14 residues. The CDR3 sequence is CATGWFSSYNEQFF. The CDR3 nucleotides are TGTGCTACAGGGTGGTTTAGCTCCTACAATGAGCAGTTCTTC.

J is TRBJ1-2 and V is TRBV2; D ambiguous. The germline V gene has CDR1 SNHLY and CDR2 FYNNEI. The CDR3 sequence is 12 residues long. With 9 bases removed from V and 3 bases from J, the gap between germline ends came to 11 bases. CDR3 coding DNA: TGTGCCAGTAAGAGACGGTACTATGGCTACACCTTC. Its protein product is CASKRRYYGYTF.

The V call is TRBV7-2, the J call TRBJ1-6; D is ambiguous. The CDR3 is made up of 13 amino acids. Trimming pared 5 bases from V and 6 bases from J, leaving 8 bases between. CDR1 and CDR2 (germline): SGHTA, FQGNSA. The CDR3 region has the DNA TGTGCCAGCAGCAAAGGCGGTAATTCACCCCTCCACTTT. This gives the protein CASSKGGNSPLHF.

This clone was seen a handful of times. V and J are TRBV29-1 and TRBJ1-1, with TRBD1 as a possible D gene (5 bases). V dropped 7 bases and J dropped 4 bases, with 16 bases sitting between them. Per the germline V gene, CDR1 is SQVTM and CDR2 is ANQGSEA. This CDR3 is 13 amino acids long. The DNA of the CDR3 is TGCAGCGCTGTGACCAGGGCGACCACTGAAGCTTTCTTT. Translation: CSAVTRATTEAFF.

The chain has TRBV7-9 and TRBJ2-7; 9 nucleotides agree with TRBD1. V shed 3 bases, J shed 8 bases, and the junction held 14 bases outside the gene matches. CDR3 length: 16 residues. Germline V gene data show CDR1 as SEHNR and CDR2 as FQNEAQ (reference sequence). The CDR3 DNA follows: TGTGCCAGCAGCTTTTCAGACAGGGGGACGGGTAACAAGCAGTACTTC. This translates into CASSFSDRGTGNKQYF. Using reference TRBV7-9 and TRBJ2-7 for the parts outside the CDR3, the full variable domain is DTGVSQNPRHKITKRGQNVTFRCDPISEHNRLYWYRQTLGQGPEFLTYFQNEAQLEKSRLLSDRFSAERPKGSFSTLEIQRTEQGDSAMYLCASSFSDRGTGNKQYFGPGTRLTVT.

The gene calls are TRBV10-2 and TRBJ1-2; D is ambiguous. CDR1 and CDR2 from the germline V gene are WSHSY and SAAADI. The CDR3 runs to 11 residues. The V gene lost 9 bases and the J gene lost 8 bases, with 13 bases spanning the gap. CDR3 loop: CASMSVGGYTF. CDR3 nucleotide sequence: TGCGCCAGTATGTCCGTAGGGGGCTACACCTTC.

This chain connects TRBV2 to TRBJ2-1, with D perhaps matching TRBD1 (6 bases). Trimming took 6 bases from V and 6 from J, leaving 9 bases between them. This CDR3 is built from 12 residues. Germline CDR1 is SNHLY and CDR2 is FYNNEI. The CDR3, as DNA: TGTGCCAGCAGGGGGGCCCGCAATGAGCAGTTCTTC. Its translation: CASRGARNEQFF.

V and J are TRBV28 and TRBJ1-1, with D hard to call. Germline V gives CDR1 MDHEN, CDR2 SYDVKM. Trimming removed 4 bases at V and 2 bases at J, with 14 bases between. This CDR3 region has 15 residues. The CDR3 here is CASSSGPILNTEAFF. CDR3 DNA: TGTGCCAGCAGTTCTGGTCCGATCCTAAACACTGAAGCTTTCTTT. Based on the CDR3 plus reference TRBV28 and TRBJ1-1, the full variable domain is DVKVTQSSRYLVKRTGEKVFLECVQDMDHENMFWYRQDPGLGLRLIYFSYDVKMKEKGDIPEGYSVSREKKERFSLILESASTNQTSMYLCASSSGPILNTEAFFGQGTRLTVV.

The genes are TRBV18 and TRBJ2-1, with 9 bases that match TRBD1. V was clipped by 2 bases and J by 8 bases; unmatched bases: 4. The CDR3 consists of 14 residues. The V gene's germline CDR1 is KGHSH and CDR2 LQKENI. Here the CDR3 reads CASSPRDRDDEQFF. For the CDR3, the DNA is TGTGCCAGCTCACCAAGGGACAGGGACGATGAGCAGTTCTTC. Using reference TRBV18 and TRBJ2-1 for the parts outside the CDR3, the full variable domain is NAGVMQNPRHLVRRRGQEARLRCSPMKGHSHVYWYRQLPEEGLKFMVYLQKENIIDESGMPKERFSAEFPKEGPSILRIQQVVRGDSAAYFCASSPRDRDDEQFFGPGTRLTVL.

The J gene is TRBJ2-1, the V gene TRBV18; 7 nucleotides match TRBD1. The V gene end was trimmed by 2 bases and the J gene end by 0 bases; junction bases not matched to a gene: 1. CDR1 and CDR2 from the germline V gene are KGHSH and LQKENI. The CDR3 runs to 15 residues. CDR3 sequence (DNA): TGTGCCAGCTCACCAGCAGGGGGCTCCTACAATGAGCAGTTCTTC. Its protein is CASSPAGGSYNEQFF.

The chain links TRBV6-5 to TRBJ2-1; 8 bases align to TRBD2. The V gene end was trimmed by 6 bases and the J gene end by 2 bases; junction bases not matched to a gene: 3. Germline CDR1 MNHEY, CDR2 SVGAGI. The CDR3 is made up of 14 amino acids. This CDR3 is CASRTGGPYNEQFF. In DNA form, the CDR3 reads TGTGCCAGCAGAACGGGGGGGCCCTACAATGAGCAGTTCTTC.

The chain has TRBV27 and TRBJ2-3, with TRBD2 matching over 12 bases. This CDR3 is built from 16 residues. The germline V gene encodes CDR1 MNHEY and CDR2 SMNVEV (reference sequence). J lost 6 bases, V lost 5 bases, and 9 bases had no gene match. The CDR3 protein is CASSPRRTSGADTQYF. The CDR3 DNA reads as TGTGCCAGCAGTCCAAGAAGGACTAGCGGGGCGGATACGCAGTATTTT.

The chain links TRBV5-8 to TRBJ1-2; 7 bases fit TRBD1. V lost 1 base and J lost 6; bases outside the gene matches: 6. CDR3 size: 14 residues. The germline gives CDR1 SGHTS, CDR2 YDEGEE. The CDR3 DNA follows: TGTGCCAGCAGCTTGAAGGGAGGGGGCCATGGCTACACCTTC. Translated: CASSLKGGGHGYTF.

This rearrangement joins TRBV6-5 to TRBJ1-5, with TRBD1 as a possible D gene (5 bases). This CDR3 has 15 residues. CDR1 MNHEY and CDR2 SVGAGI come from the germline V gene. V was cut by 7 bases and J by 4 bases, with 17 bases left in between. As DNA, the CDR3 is TGTGCCAGCACTTCTCTGTGGGGGTGGAATCAGCCCCAGCATTTT. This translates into CASTSLWGWNQPQHF.

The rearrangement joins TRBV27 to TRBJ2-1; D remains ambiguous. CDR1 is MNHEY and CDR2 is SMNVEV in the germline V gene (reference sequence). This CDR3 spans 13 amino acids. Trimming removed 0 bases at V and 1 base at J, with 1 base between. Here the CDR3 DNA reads TGTGCCAGCAGTTTATCATCCTACAATGAGCAGTTCTTC. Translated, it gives CASSLSSYNEQFF.

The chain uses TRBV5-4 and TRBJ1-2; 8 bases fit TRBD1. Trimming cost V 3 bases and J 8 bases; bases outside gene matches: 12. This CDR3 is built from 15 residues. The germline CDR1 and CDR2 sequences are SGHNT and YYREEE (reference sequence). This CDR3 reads CASSYPPGQDGGYTF. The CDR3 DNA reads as TGTGCCAGCAGCTATCCTCCGGGACAGGACGGCGGCTACACCTTC.

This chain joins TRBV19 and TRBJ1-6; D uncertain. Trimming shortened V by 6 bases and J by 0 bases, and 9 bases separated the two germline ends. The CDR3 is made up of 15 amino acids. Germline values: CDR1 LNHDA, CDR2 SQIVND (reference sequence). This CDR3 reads CASSLLSSYNSPLHF. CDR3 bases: TGTGCCAGTAGCCTTTTGAGCTCCTATAATTCACCCCTCCACTTT.

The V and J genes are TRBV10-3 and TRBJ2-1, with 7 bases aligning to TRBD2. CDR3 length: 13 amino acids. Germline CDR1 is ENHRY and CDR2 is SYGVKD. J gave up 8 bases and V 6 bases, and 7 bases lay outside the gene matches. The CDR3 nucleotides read TGTGCCATCAGCCGGACTAGTGGCGATGAGCAGTTCTTC. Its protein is CAISRTSGDEQFF.